This T cell receptor (beta chain) stems from a study of cytomegalovirus exposure and HLA in healthy donors. Study-wide results and caveats: CMV antigen specificity was confirmed in vitro for three CMV-associated chains. Earlier analysis looked at TCR beta V segments, and most were productive about 87% or about 30% of the time. In a later analysis, TCR beta V- and J-gene trimming was associated with a missense DCLRE1C variant.

In nominal health when sampled, donors likely had unrecorded immune exposures nonetheless. A note on this clone: Its target is unknown.

The PCR contained 60 Vbeta and 13 Jbeta primers. Some clones are missing from TCRdb's copy, which holds only in-frame ones; the method was immunoSEQ multiplex PCR. Found here are 200,000 to 250,000 clones, about 82% of them singletons; the top ten hold around 3%. The sequenced sample consisted of PBMCs. This sequence was found in a man between 25 and 39 years old in good health and CMV-seronegative.

CDR3 DNA sequence: TGTGCCAGCAGCTTAACTGTCGCGGGCGTAGCTTTCTTT. Translated, it gives CASSLTVAGVAFF. The rearrangement uses TRBV7-9 and TRBJ1-1; no reliable D call. There are 13 residues in the CDR3. Trimming shortened V by 2 bases and J by 10 bases, and 14 bases separated the two germline ends. Germline V gene sequence: CDR1 SEHNR, CDR2 FQNEAQ (reference sequence).